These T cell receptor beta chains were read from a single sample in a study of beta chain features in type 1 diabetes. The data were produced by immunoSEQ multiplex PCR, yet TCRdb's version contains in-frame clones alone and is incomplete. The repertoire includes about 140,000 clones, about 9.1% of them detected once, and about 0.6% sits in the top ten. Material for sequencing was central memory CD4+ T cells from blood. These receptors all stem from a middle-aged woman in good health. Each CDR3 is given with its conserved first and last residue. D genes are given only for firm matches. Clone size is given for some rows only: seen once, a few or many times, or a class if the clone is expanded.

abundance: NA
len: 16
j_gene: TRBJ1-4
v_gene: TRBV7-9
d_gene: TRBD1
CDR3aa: CASSTTGGTPNEKLFF
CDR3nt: TGTGCCAGCAGCACGACAGGGGGGACTCCTAATGAAAAACTGTTTTTT

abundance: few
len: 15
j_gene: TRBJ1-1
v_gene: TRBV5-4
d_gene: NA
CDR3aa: CASSLGDMERTEAFF
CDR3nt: TGTGCCAGCAGCTTGGGGGACATGGAAAGGACTGAAGCTTTCTTT

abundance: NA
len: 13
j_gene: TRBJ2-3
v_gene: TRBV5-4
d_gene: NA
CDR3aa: CASSLVFADTQYF
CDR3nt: TGTGCCAGCAGCTTGGTCTTTGCAGATACGCAGTATTTT

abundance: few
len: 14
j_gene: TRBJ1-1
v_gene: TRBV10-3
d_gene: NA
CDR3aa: CAIGGQGLNTEAFF
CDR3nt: TGTGCCATCGGTGGTCAGGGTTTGAACACTGAAGCTTTCTTT

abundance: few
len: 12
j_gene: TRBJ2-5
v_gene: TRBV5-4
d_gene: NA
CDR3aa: CASSPQGETQYF
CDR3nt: TGTGCCAGCAGTCCTCAGGGAGAGACCCAGTACTTC

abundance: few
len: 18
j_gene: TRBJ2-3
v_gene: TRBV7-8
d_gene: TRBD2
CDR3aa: CASSLDPSGGAEQDTQYF
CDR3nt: TGTGCCAGCAGCTTAGACCCTAGCGGGGGGGCCGAGCAAGATACGCAGTATTTT

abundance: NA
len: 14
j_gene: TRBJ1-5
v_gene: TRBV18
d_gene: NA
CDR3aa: CASSPKESNQPQHF
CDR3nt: TGTGCCAGCTCACCGAAGGAGAGCAATCAGCCCCAGCATTTT

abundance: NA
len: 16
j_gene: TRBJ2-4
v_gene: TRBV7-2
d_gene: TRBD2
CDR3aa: CASSPLAGSIQNIQYF
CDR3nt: TGTGCCAGCAGCCCCCTAGCGGGGAGTATCCAAAACATTCAGTACTTC

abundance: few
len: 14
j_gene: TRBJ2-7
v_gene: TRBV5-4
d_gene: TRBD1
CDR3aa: CASSNRQGSYEQYF
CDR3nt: TGTGCCAGCAGCAATCGACAGGGATCCTACGAGCAGTACTTC

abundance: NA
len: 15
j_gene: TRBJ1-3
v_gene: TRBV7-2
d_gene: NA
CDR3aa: CASSLARVAGNTIYF
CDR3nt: TGTGCCAGCAGCTTGGCCAGGGTGGCCGGAAACACCATATATTTT

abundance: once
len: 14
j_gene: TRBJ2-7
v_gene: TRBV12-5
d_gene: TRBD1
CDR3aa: CASGPGQGAYEQYF
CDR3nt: TGTGCTAGTGGTCCCGGACAGGGGGCATACGAGCAGTACTTC

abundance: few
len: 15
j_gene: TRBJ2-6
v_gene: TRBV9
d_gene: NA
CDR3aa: CASSVGGSGANVLTF
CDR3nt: TGTGCCAGCAGCGTAGGAGGGTCTGGGGCCAACGTCCTGACTTTC

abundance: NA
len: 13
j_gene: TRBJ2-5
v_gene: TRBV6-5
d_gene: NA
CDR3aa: CASSYGLQETQYF
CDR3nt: TGTGCCAGCAGTTACGGCCTCCAAGAGACCCAGTACTTC

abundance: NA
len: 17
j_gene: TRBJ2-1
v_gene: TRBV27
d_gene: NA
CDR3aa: CASSPRTSARYYNEQFF
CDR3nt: TGTGCCAGCAGTCCCCGGACTTCGGCGCGTTACTACAATGAGCAGTTCTTC

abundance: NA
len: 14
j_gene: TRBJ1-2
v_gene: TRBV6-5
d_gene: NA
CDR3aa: CASSDRSTSYGYTF
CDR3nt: TGTGCCAGCAGTGACAGGAGTACTTCCTATGGCTACACCTTC

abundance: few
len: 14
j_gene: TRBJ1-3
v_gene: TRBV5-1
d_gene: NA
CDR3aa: CASSTGDSGNTIYF
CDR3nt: TGCGCCAGCAGCACAGGTGACTCTGGAAACACCATATATTTT

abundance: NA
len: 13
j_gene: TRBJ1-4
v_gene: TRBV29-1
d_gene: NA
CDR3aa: CSVEDWVPGPLFF
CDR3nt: TGCAGCGTTGAAGATTGGGTCCCTGGGCCTCTGTTTTTT

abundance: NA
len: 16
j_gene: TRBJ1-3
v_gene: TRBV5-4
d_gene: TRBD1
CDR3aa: CASSSPGQGSGNTIYF
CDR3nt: TGTGCCAGCAGCTCTCCGGGACAGGGATCTGGAAACACCATATATTTT

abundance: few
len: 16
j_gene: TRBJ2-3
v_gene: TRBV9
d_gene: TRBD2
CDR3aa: CASSVASGGSTDTQYF
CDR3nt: TGTGCCAGCAGCGTAGCTAGCGGGGGGAGCACAGATACGCAGTATTTT

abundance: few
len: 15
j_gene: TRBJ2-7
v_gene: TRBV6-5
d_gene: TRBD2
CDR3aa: CASSYIAGSSYEQYF
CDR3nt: TGTGCCAGCAGTTACATAGCGGGGAGCTCCTACGAGCAGTACTTC

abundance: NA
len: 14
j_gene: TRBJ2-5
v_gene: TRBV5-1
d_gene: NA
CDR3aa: CASSLSAGLETQYF
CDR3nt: TGCGCCAGCAGCTTGTCCGCGGGGCTAGAGACCCAGTACTTC

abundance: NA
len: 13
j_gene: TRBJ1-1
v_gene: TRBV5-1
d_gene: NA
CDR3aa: CASSLIGVTEAFF
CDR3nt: TGCGCCAGCAGCTTGATAGGGGTCACTGAAGCTTTCTTT

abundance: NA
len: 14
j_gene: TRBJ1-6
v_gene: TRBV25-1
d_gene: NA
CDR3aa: CASTREPYNSPLHF
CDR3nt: TGTGCCAGTACGAGGGAACCCTATAATTCACCCCTCCACTTT

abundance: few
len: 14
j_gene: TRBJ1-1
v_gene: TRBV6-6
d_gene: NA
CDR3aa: CASSPRAVNTEAFF
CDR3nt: TGTGCCAGCAGTCCCAGGGCGGTCAACACTGAAGCTTTCTTT

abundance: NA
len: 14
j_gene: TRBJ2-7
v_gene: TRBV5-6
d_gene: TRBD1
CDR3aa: CASSLPGQGYEQYF
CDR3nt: TGTGCCAGCAGCCTCCCGGGACAGGGGTACGAGCAGTACTTC

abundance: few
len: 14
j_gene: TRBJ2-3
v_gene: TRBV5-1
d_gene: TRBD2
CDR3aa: CASSRGTSGDTQYF
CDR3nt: TGCGCCAGCAGCCGCGGGACTAGCGGGGATACGCAGTATTTT

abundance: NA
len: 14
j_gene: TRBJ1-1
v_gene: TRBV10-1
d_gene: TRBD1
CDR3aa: CASSSYPTGTEAFF
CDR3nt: TGCGCCAGCAGTTCCTACCCGACAGGGACTGAAGCTTTCTTT

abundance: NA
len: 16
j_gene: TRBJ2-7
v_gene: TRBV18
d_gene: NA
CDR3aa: CASSPPGAVRSYEQYF
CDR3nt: TGTGCCAGCTCACCACCGGGAGCAGTCCGCTCCTACGAGCAGTACTTC

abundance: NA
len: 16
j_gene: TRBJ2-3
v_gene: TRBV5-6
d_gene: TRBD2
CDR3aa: CASSVKLAGPTDTQYF
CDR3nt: TGTGCCAGCAGCGTCAAACTAGCGGGGCCTACAGATACGCAGTATTTT

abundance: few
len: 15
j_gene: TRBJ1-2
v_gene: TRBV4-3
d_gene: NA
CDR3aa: CASSQGEQANYGYTF
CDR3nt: TGCGCCAGCAGCCAAGGAGAACAGGCTAACTATGGCTACACCTTC

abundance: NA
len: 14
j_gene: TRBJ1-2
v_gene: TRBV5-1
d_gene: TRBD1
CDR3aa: CASSAGTGNYGYTF
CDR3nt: TGCGCCAGCAGCGCCGGGACAGGGAACTATGGCTACACCTTC

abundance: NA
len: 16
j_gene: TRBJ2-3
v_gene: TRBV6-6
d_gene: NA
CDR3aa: CASSYGTTLGTDTQYF
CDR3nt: TGTGCCAGCAGTTACGGCACCACCCTCGGCACAGATACGCAGTATTTT

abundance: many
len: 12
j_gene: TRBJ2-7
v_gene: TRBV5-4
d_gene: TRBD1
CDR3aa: CASSSTGNEQYF
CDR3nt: TGTGCCAGCAGCTCGACAGGGAACGAGCAGTACTTC

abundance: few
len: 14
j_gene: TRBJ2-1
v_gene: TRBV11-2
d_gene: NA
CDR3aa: CASTPAEAGNEQFF
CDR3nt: TGTGCCAGCACGCCTGCCGAGGCCGGAAATGAGCAGTTCTTC

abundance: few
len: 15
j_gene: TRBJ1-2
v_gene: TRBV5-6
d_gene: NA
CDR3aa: CASSLFPGLQYGYTF
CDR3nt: TGTGCCAGCAGCCTCTTCCCAGGTCTGCAGTATGGCTACACCTTC

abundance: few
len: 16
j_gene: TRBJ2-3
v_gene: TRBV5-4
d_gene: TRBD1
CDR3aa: CASSKKRQGVTDTQYF
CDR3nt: TGTGCCAGCAGCAAAAAAAGACAGGGGGTGACAGATACGCAGTATTTT

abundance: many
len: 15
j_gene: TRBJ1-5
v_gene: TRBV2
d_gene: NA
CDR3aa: CASTDRSYSNQPQHF
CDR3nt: TGTGCCAGCACCGATCGCAGTTATAGCAATCAGCCCCAGCATTTT

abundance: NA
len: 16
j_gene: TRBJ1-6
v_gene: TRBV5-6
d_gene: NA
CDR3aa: CASSFAGPTINSPLHF
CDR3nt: TGTGCCAGCAGCTTCGCGGGACCGACGATAAATTCACCCCTCCACTTT

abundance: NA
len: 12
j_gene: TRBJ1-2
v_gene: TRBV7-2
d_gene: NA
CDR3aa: CASSLVSYGYTF
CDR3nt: TGTGCCAGCAGCTTAGTGAGCTATGGCTACACCTTC

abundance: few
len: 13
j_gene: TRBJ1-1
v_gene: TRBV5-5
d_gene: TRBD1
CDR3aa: CASSLYGTAEAFF
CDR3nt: TGTGCCAGCAGCTTGTACGGGACAGCAGAAGCTTTCTTT

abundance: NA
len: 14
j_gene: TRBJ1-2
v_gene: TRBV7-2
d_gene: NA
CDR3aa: CASIPKGGFLSYTF
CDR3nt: TGTGCCAGCATCCCCAAAGGAGGGTTTTTGAGCTACACCTTC

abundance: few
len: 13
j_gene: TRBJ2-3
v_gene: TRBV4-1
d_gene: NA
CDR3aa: CASSQEAVYTQYF
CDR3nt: TGCGCCAGCAGCCAAGAGGCGGTTTATACGCAGTATTTT

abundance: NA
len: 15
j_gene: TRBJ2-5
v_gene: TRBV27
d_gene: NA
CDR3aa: CASSSSEELFGTQYF
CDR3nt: TGTGCCAGCAGTTCCTCGGAGGAGTTGTTTGGGACCCAGTACTTC

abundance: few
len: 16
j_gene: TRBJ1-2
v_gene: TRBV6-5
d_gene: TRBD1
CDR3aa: CASSSTWTGGNYGYTF
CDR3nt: TGTGCCAGCAGTTCAACCTGGACAGGGGGCAACTATGGCTACACCTTC

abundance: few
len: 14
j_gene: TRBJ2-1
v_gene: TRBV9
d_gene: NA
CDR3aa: CASSVGGQNNEQFF
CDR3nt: TGTGCCAGCAGCGTAGGTGGGCAGAACAATGAGCAGTTCTTC

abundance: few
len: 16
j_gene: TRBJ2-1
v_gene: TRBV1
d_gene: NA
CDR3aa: CTSSQDRRMAYNEQFF
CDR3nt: TGCACCAGCAGCCAAGATCGCAGGATGGCCTACAATGAGCAGTTCTTC

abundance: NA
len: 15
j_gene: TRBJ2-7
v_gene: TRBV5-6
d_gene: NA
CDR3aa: CASSLGLVRAYEQYF
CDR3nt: TGTGCCAGCAGCTTGGGGCTTGTGAGGGCCTACGAGCAGTACTTC

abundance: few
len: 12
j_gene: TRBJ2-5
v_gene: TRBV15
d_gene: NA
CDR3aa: CATSRALETQYF
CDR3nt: TGTGCCACCAGCAGAGCTCTAGAGACCCAGTACTTC

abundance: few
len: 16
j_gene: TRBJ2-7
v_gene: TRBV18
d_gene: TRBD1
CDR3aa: CASSPIPGQGLGEQYF
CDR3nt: TGTGCCAGCTCACCAATTCCGGGACAGGGGCTTGGAGAGCAGTACTTC

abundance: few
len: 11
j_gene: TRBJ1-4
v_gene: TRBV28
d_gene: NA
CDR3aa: CASSWEHKLFF
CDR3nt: TGTGCCAGCAGTTGGGAGCATAAACTGTTTTTT

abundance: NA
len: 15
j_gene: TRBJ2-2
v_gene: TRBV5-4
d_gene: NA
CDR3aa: CASSFLQVIGGELFF
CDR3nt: TGTGCCAGCAGCTTCTTACAGGTTATCGGCGGGGAGCTGTTTTTT

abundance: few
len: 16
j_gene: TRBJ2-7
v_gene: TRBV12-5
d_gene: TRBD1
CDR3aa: CASGVGPSGQGYEQYF
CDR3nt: TGTGCTAGTGGTGTAGGTCCCTCGGGACAGGGCTACGAGCAGTACTTC

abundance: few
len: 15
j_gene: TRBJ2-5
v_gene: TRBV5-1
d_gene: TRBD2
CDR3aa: CASSLSGGTQETQYF
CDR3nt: TGCGCCAGCAGCTTATCCGGGGGGACTCAAGAGACCCAGTACTTC

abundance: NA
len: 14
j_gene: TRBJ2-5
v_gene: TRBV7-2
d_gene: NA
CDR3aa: CASIPLAGSETQYF
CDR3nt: TGTGCCAGCATCCCACTAGCAGGCAGTGAGACCCAGTACTTC

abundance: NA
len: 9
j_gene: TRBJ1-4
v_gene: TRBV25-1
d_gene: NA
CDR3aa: CASSGGGLF
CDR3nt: TGTGCCAGCAGTGGGGGGGGCCTTTTT

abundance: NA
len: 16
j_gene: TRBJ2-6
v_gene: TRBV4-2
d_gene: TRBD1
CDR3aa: CASSPRQGPGANVLTF
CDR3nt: TGTGCCAGCAGCCCCCGACAGGGCCCTGGGGCCAACGTCCTGACTTTC

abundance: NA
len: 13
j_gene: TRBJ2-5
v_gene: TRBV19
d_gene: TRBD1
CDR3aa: CASRQGARETQYF
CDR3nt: TGTGCCAGTCGTCAGGGGGCGCGGGAGACCCAGTACTTC